These 27 T cell receptor beta chains were all obtained from the same sample, sequenced in a study of blood T cell repertoires in COVID-19 (dated by TCRdb to about 2020). Libraries were built with the immunoSEQ multiplex PCR assay. TCRdb provides this immuneACCESS table in a form limited to in-frame rearrangements. Some clones are lacking; in checked studies, under half of them reflect an unresolved V gene, and why the rest are absent is not known. This sample has more than 200,000 clones in its table, and approximately 81% of those were observed once. The ten largest account for 8% to 13% of the sample. The sequencing input was peripheral blood. These receptors originate from an elderly woman with acute or convalescent COVID-19.

V gene TRBV27 combines with J gene TRBJ1-5; the match to TRBD1 covers 7 bases. The V gene end was trimmed by 7 bases and the J gene end by 2 bases; junction bases not matched to a gene: 8. Germline CDR1 is MNHEY and CDR2 is SMNVEV (reference sequence). The CDR3 is 15 residues long. This CDR3 is CASNNDREGNQPQHF. The CDR3 bases are TGTGCCAGCAATAACGACAGGGAGGGCAATCAGCCCCAGCATTTT.

This CDR3 is CASSRDQGSVYEQYF. For the CDR3, the DNA is TGCGCCAGCAGTCGGGACCAGGGGAGTGTCTACGAGCAGTACTTC. The chain combines TRBV5-1 with TRBJ2-7; maybe TRBD1 (6 bases). The V gene's germline CDR1 is SGHRS and CDR2 YFSETQ. The CDR3 loop spans 15 amino acids. Trimming pared 5 bases from V and 3 bases from J, leaving 18 bases between.

The CDR3 coding sequence is TGTGCCAGCAGCTTAACGGGCGCAGGGGGCACCGGGGAGCTGTTTTTT. It specifies CASSLTGAGGTGELFF. The chain employs TRBV7-9 and TRBJ2-2, with 7 bases matching TRBD1. Germline values: CDR1 SEHNR, CDR2 FQNEAQ (reference sequence). Trimming took 2 bases from V and 4 from J; bases not matched to a gene: 7. The CDR3 contains 16 residues. Using reference TRBV7-9 and TRBJ2-2 for the parts outside the CDR3, the full variable domain is DTGVSQNPRHKITKRGQNVTFRCDPISEHNRLYWYRQTLGQGPEFLTYFQNEAQLEKSRLLSDRFSAERPKGSFSTLEIQRTEQGDSAMYLCASSLTGAGGTGELFFGEGSRLTVL.

The rearrangement joins TRBV9 to TRBJ2-1, with TRBD2 matching 7 bases. CDR3 length: 14 residues. In germline, CDR1 is SGDLS, CDR2 YYNGEE. Unmatched junction bases numbered 7, after V lost 2 bases and J lost 8 bases. CDR3 loop: CASSVGLGIHEQFF. DNA for the CDR3: TGTGCCAGCAGCGTTGGACTAGGAATACATGAGCAGTTCTTC.

The chain is built from TRBV6-1 and TRBJ2-3; perhaps TRBD2 as D (6 bases). This CDR3 contains 16 residues. Germline V CDR1 and CDR2: MNHNS, SASEGT. Trimming took 3 bases from V and 0 from J, leaving 13 bases between them. CDR3: CASSDLARPSTDTQYF. CDR3 nucleotides: TGTGCCAGCAGTGATCTAGCGAGACCAAGCACAGATACGCAGTATTTT.

This clone was seen once. The chain joins TRBV11-2 to TRBJ1-6; D ambiguous. V lost 1 base, J lost 5 bases, and 9 bases lay in between. CDR1 is SGHAT, CDR2 FQNNGV, per germline. The CDR3 has 15 residues. The CDR3: CASSLGSPDNSPLHF. Here the CDR3 DNA reads TGTGCCAGCAGCTTAGGGTCGCCAGATAATTCACCCCTCCACTTT.

This chain uses TRBV5-4 with TRBJ2-2, with D tentatively TRBD2 (5 bases). The CDR3 is 16 residues long. The germline V gene encodes CDR1 SGHNT and CDR2 YYREEE (reference sequence). Trimming took 4 bases from V and 1 from J, leaving 14 bases between them. The CDR3 region is CASSGFSGLNTGELFF. In DNA, the CDR3 is TGTGCCAGCAGCGGGTTTTCGGGATTGAACACCGGGGAGCTGTTTTTT.

This sequence joins TRBV19 and TRBJ2-3; TRBD2 is a possible D gene (5 bases). Trimming cost V 3 bases and J 4 bases, with 14 bases left between them. Germline V gene sequence: CDR1 LNHDA, CDR2 SQIVND (reference sequence). The CDR3 has 15 amino acids. The CDR3 reads CASSIFLATADTQYF. CDR3 coding DNA: TGTGCCAGTAGTATCTTCCTAGCAACCGCAGATACGCAGTATTTT.

J is TRBJ1-5 and V is TRBV19, with 8 bases identical to TRBD1. V was pared by 7 bases and J by 5 bases, with 16 bases of the junction left unmatched. The germline V gene has CDR1 LNHDA and CDR2 SQIVND (reference sequence). This CDR3 comprises 17 residues. For the CDR3, the DNA is TGTGCCAGTATCTACCGGGCGACAGGGGAGATTCATCAGCCCCAGCATTTT. Its translation: CASIYRATGEIHQPQHF.

This rearrangement joins TRBV27 to TRBJ2-2; D is unclear. V lost 3 bases, J lost 1 base, and 9 bases lay in between. Germline V lookup: CDR1 MNHEY, CDR2 SMNVEV (reference sequence). The CDR3 totals 15 residues. The CDR3 bases are TGTGCCAGCAGTTTTTCGACGGGGAACACCGGGGAGCTGTTTTTT. This sequence encodes CASSFSTGNTGELFF.

CDR3 nucleotide sequence: TGTGCCAGCAGTTTAGCGGGGGCTAGAACAGGGGGGTATGGCTACACCTTC. Amino acid sequence: CASSLAGARTGGYGYTF. The chain couples TRBV27 to TRBJ1-2, with 8 bases aligning to TRBD1. V lost 2 bases, J lost 5 bases, and 13 bases stayed unmatched. From germline, CDR1 is MNHEY and CDR2 SMNVEV (reference sequence). This CDR3 is 17 amino acids long.

V and J are TRBV6-2 or TRBV6-3 and TRBJ2-7, with 10 bases lining up with TRBD2. In germline, CDR1 is MNHEY, CDR2 SVGEGT. J lost 6 bases, V lost 0 bases, and 11 bases had no gene match. The CDR3 length is 17 residues. The CDR3 reads CASSYSIWDSSGSEQYF. The CDR3 nucleotides are TGTGCCAGCAGTTACTCGATCTGGGATTCTAGCGGGAGCGAGCAGTACTTC.

This clone has a single count. The chain joins TRBV2 to TRBJ2-1; weak D call: TRBD2 (6 bases). Germline V gene lookup returns CDR1 SNHLY and CDR2 FYNNEI. CDR3 size: 13 residues. Between the trimmed V and J ends, which lost 7 bases and 3 bases, there was a span of 10 bases. CDR3 in amino acids: CASTRDFYNEQFF. The CDR3 DNA is TGTGCCAGCACTAGGGACTTCTACAATGAGCAGTTCTTC.

The genes are TRBV24-1 and TRBJ2-1; D remains unclear. Germline CDR1 reads KGHDR; CDR2 reads SFDVKD. This CDR3 has 12 residues. Trimming shortened V by 3 bases and J by 6 bases, and 5 bases separated the two germline ends. The CDR3 loop reads CATSDEVNEQFF. DNA of the CDR3: TGTGCCACCAGTGATGAGGTCAATGAGCAGTTCTTC.

This chain connects TRBV4-3 to TRBJ1-6; D is uncertain. This CDR3 is 13 amino acids long. The germline V gene encodes CDR1 LGHNA and CDR2 YSLEER. V was pared by 1 base and J by 9 bases, with 7 bases between. CDR3 DNA sequence: TGCGCCAGCAGCCAAGCCGCGGGTTCACCCCTCCACTTT. This translates into CASSQAAGSPLHF.

The chain is built from TRBV4-2 and TRBJ1-5; tentative D call: TRBD1 (6 bases). V was pared by 4 bases and J by 2 bases, with 18 bases between. Per the germline V gene, CDR1 is LGHNA and CDR2 is YNFKEQ. The CDR3 loop spans 17 amino acids. The CDR3 here is CASSRQTVPGGNQPQHF. As DNA, the CDR3 is TGTGCCAGCAGCCGCCAGACGGTCCCAGGGGGCAATCAGCCCCAGCATTTT.

The V gene is TRBV19, the J gene TRBJ2-7, with TRBD2 matching over 14 bases. The junction had 3 bases not matched to a gene; V was cut back by 1 base and J by 1 base. The germline CDR1 and CDR2 sequences are LNHDA and SQIVND (reference sequence). The CDR3 loop spans 17 amino acids. The CDR3 DNA is TGTGCCAGTAGTATAGGGGGACTAGCGGGGGATTCCTACGAGCAGTACTTC. Amino acids: CASSIGGLAGDSYEQYF. The whole variable domain, remainder taken from reference TRBV19 and TRBJ2-7, is DGGITQSPKYLFRKEGQNVTLSCEQNLNHDAMYWYRQDPGQGLRLIYYSQIVNDFQKGDIAEGYSVSREKKESFPLTVTSAQKNPTAFYLCASSIGGLAGDSYEQYFGPGTRLTVT.

V and J are TRBV3-1 (or the pseudogene TRBV3-2) and TRBJ2-7; D perhaps matches TRBD1 (5 bases). Trimming cost V 1 base and J 3 bases, with 19 bases left between them. In germline, CDR1 is LGHDT, CDR2 YNNKEL (reference sequence). CDR3 length: 17 amino acids. The CDR3, as DNA: TGTGCCAGCAGCCAAGTATCCCCTTCCAGGGAACTCTACGAGCAGTACTTC. Translated: CASSQVSPSRELYEQYF.

The chain recombines TRBV2 with TRBJ1-4; 8 nucleotides agree with TRBD1. V lost 8 bases, J lost 2 bases, and 4 bases stayed unmatched. CDR1 is SNHLY and CDR2 is FYNNEI in the germline V gene. This CDR3 is 14 amino acids long. The CDR3 bases are TGTGCCAGCGGACAGGGTAGCACTAATGAAAAACTGTTTTTT. It codes for CASGQGSTNEKLFF.

The chain employs TRBV5-5 and TRBJ1-5; no definite D call. Germline V gives CDR1 SGHKS, CDR2 YYEKEE (reference sequence). The germline V and J ends were trimmed by 1 base and 0 bases, with 14 bases remaining between them. The CDR3 contains 17 residues. As DNA, the CDR3 is TGTGCCAGCAGCTTGTCAGCGGTCCTCTATAGCAATCAGCCCCAGCATTTT. This encodes CASSLSAVLYSNQPQHF.

The table lists this clone with a few counts. The genes are TRBV5-1 and TRBJ2-2; D ambiguous. The CDR3 length is 15 residues. Germline V gene data show CDR1 as SGHRS and CDR2 as YFSETQ. Trimming left V 2 bases short and J 9 bases short, with 17 bases between. CDR3 in DNA: TGCGCCAGCAGCTTACAGTTATTTGCTCAGAGGGAGCTGTTTTTT. Protein: CASSLQLFAQRELFF.

The chain combines TRBV9 with TRBJ2-1, with D possibly matching TRBD2 (5 bases). The CDR3 totals 14 residues. Trimming took off 0 bases at V and 6 bases at J, with 10 bases between the two ends. CDR1 is SGDLS, CDR2 YYNGEE, per germline. For the CDR3, the DNA is TGTGCCAGCAGCGTAGCGGGGTCGGTCAATGAGCAGTTCTTC. Its protein product is CASSVAGSVNEQFF.

The chain recombines TRBV28 with TRBJ1-6, with D possibly TRBD1 on 6 matching bases. Per the germline V gene, CDR1 is MDHEN and CDR2 is SYDVKM. V lost 2 bases and J lost 0, with 14 bases in between. The CDR3 contains 18 residues. The CDR3 loop is CASSLSGQQSSYNSPLHF. The CDR3 bases are TGTGCCAGCAGTTTAAGTGGACAGCAGAGCTCCTATAATTCACCCCTCCACTTT.

The J gene is TRBJ2-7, the V gene TRBV5-4; TRBD2 agrees at 8 bases. With V trimmed by 1 base and J by 2 bases, 14 bases remained unmatched. The CDR3 consists of 18 residues. Germline loops: CDR1 SGHNT, CDR2 YYREEE (reference sequence). CDR3 nucleotides: TGTGCCAGCAGCTTGTTAGGGCTAGCGGGTCGGGCGACCTACGAGCAGTACTTC. Residues: CASSLLGLAGRATYEQYF.

This clone was detected only once. The chain carries TRBV7-2 and TRBJ1-1; D gene unclear. The CDR3 spans 12 residues. The V end lost 3 bases, the J end lost 3 bases, and 5 bases lay between the germline ends. Germline V lookup: CDR1 SGHTA, CDR2 FQGNSA. The CDR3 DNA sequence: TGTGCCAGCAGCTTCAGTTACACTGAAGCTTTCTTT. As protein: CASSFSYTEAFF.

This clone was counted a single time. The gene calls are TRBV14 and TRBJ2-2; D is undetermined. The CDR3 totals 16 residues. Germline lookup yields CDR1 SGHDN and CDR2 FVKESK. Trimming pared 0 bases from V and 2 bases from J, leaving 10 bases between. The CDR3 here is CASSQDMGFNTGELFF. The CDR3 DNA is TGTGCCAGCAGCCAAGATATGGGCTTTAACACCGGGGAGCTGTTTTTT.

The chain joins TRBV27 to TRBJ1-2; D may be TRBD1 (6 bases). Looked up from germline, CDR1 is MNHEY and CDR2 is SMNVEV (reference sequence). Trimming shortened V by 8 bases and J by 5 bases, and 18 bases separated the two germline ends. CDR3 length: 14 amino acids. CDR3 coding DNA: TGTGCCAGCGGGTGGCTGGGACAAACATATGGCTACACCTTC. This encodes CASGWLGQTYGYTF.